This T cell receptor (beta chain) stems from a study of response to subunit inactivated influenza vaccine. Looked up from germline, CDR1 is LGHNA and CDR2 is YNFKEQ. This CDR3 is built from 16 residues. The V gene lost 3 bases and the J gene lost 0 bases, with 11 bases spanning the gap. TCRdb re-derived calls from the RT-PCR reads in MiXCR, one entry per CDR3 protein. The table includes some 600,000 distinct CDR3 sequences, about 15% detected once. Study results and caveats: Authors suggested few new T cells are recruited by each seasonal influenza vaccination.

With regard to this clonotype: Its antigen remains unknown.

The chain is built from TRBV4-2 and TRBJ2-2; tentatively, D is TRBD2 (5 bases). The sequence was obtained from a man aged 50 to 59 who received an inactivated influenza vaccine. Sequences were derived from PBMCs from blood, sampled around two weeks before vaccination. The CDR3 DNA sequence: TGTGCCAGCAGCCAGGAGGTGGTCGCGAACACCGGGGAGCTGTTTTTT. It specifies CASSQEVVANTGELFF.